This T cell receptor beta chain is from a study of control samples from healthy donors and cancer patients. This CDR3 contains 15 residues. The V segment lost 5 bases and the J segment 2 bases; nucleotides outside the gene matches: 6. Germline CDR1 reads SGHTA; CDR2 reads FQGTGA. This clone was counted a few times. The assay was immunoSEQ multiplex PCR, and TCRdb's table has in-frame clones only and misses some. The table lists fewer than 200,000 clones, 90% of them singletons. This receptor was identified in a woman aged 50 to 65 in good health. The sequencing input was blood. The gene calls are TRBV7-3 and TRBJ2-7; 10 bases align to TRBD2. The CDR3 DNA reads as TGTGCCAGCAGCCCAAGCGGGGGGGTGACCTACGAGCAGTACTTC. Amino acid sequence: CASSPSGGVTYEQYF.